A single sample is the source of the 17 T cell receptor beta chains below, sequenced in a study of lymphopenia after photon versus proton radiotherapy. Only in-frame clones appear in the TCRdb table, and some are missing; sequencing was by immunoSEQ multiplex PCR. The sample shows around 16,000 clones, roughly nine tenths of them seen only once. The material sequenced was peripheral blood, taken from a patient treated with proton-based radiotherapy. Receptors were obtained from a woman aged 60-75 years with cholangiocarcinoma. Some clones in this sample may be carry-over from other donors' samples.

The chain joins TRBV15 to TRBJ2-3; D unclear. CDR3 size: 13 residues. The ends were cut back, 3 bases at V and 0 bases at J, with 4 bases in the middle. CDR1 is LNHNV, CDR2 YYDKDF, per germline (reference sequence). Here the CDR3 DNA reads TGTGCCACCAGCAGCTCGAGCACAGATACGCAGTATTTT. Translated, it gives CATSSSSTDTQYF. Based on the CDR3 plus reference TRBV15 and TRBJ2-3, the full variable domain is DAMVIQNPRYQVTQFGKPVTLSCSQTLNHNVMYWYQQKSSQAPKLLFHYYDKDFNNEADTPDNFQSRRPNTSFCFLDIRSPGLGDTAMYLCATSSSSTDTQYFGPGTRLTVL.

V and J are TRBV5-1 and TRBJ2-7; 8 bases fit TRBD1. V was pared by 4 bases and J by 6 bases, with 9 bases of the junction left unmatched. In germline, CDR1 is SGHRS, CDR2 YFSETQ. The CDR3 runs 14 residues. CDR3 sequence reads: CASSRDRSLGEQYF. Here the CDR3 DNA reads TGCGCCAGCAGCCGGGACAGGTCCCTCGGCGAGCAGTACTTC.

The chain joins TRBV18 to TRBJ1-1; no definite D call. Trimming removed 3 bases at V and 1 base at J, with 6 bases between. The CDR3 covers 13 residues. Germline assignment: CDR1 KGHSH and CDR2 LQKENI. The chain's CDR3 is CASSPQRNTEAFF. As DNA, the CDR3 is TGTGCCAGCTCACCTCAGAGGAACACTGAAGCTTTCTTT.

The genes are TRBV15 and TRBJ2-7; 8 bases are a match to TRBD2. Germline V CDR1 and CDR2: LNHNV, YYDKDF (reference sequence). The CDR3 has 14 residues. V lost 5 bases, J lost 3 bases, and 6 bases stayed unmatched. Written as DNA, the CDR3 is TGTGCCACCAGCGGCGGCGGGAGGAACTACGAGCAGTACTTC. Amino acids: CATSGGGRNYEQYF.

This chain joins TRBV29-1 and TRBJ2-5, with TRBD2 matching over 11 bases. CDR1 is SQVTM and CDR2 is ANQGSEA in the germline V gene. J lost 4 bases, V lost 6 bases, and 13 bases had no gene match. The CDR3 runs 16 residues. The CDR3 nucleotides are TGCAGCGTAGCCGGGACTAGCGGAGGACCAGGAGAGACCCAGTACTTC. Protein product: CSVAGTSGGPGETQYF.

This clone occurred once. CDR3 coding DNA: TGTGCCTGGGCCCGGGACAGTAGCACAGATACGCAGTATTTT. Encoded protein: CAWARDSSTDTQYF. The chain has TRBV30 and TRBJ2-3; 7 nucleotides align to TRBD1. CDR3 length: 14 amino acids. Germline trimming cut 5 bases from V and 0 bases from J; bases unmatched to any gene: 5. Germline V gives CDR1 GTSNPN, CDR2 SVGIG (reference sequence).

This clone was counted between two and nine times. The chain couples TRBV7-6 to TRBJ1-6, with TRBD1 identical over 10 bases. V lost 6 bases and J lost 13; bases outside the gene matches: 24. Germline values: CDR1 SGHVS, CDR2 FNYEAQ. This CDR3 has 19 residues. For the CDR3, the DNA is TGTGCCAGCAGTCCCCGGTCGGGGACAGGGGTTTGGCCCCTTCTCCCCCTCCACTTT. Translating gives CASSPRSGTGVWPLLPLHF.

V gene TRBV5-1 combines with J gene TRBJ2-3, with D tentatively TRBD1 or TRBD2 (5 bases each). Germline loops: CDR1 SGHRS, CDR2 YFSETQ. V was cut by 0 bases and J by 0 bases, with 5 bases left in between. This CDR3 spans 14 amino acids. As DNA, the CDR3 is TGCGCCAGCAGCTTGGGGGGGAGCACAGATACGCAGTATTTT. This sequence encodes CASSLGGSTDTQYF.

This clone was counted once. A read error may account for a junction end that differs from germline. The chain links TRBV5-1 to TRBJ2-7, with TRBD2 matching 7 bases. The DNA end is a closer match to TRBJ2-1, so the J assignment may be wrong. The CDR3 has 11 amino acids. Germline lookup yields CDR1 SGHRS and CDR2 YFSETQ. CDR3 DNA sequence: TGCCCCAGCCGCGGGAGCAATGAGCAGTTCTTC. Protein: CPSRGSNEQFF.

This clone was seen only once. The rearrangement links TRBV4-1 to TRBJ2-3; D uncertain. This CDR3 has 13 amino acids. Deletions cut 2 bases from V and 6 bases from J, with 9 bases between. CDR1 is MGHRA and CDR2 is YSYEKL in the germline V gene. The CDR3 is CASSQTGEDTQYF. For the CDR3, the DNA is TGCGCCAGCAGCCAAACTGGCGAGGATACGCAGTATTTT.

J is TRBJ2-7 and V is TRBV5-1; 7 bases agree with TRBD2. Trimming cost V 4 bases and J 6 bases; bases outside gene matches: 4. CDR1 is SGHRS, CDR2 YFSETQ, per germline. CDR3 size: 12 residues. The CDR3 DNA follows: TGCGCCAGCAGCCCAGCGGGGCCCGAGCAGTACTTC. The encoded protein is CASSPAGPEQYF. Variable domain in full (rest from reference TRBV5-1 and TRBJ2-7): KAGVTQTPRYLIKTRGQQVTLSCSPISGHRSVSWYQQTPGQGLQFLFEYFSETQRNKGNFPGRFSGRQFSNSRSEMNVSTLELGDSALYLCASSPAGPEQYFGPGTRLTVT.

The genes are TRBV5-4 and TRBJ2-5, with a possible D match to TRBD2 (5 bases). Germline CDR1 SGHNT, CDR2 YYREEE (reference sequence). The CDR3 spans 15 residues. V was shortened by 0 bases and J by 6 bases, with 15 bases between the two germline ends. CDR3 sequence: CASSLGGDRKKTQYF. For the CDR3, the DNA is TGTGCCAGCAGCTTGGGGGGAGATCGAAAGAAGACCCAGTACTTC. The whole variable domain, remainder taken from reference TRBV5-4 and TRBJ2-5, is ETGVTQSPTHLIKTRGQQVTLRCSSQSGHNTVSWYQQALGQGPQFIFQYYREEENGRGNFPPRFSGLQFPNYSSELNVNALELDDSALYLCASSLGGDRKKTQYFGPGTRLLVL.

The chain couples TRBV19 to TRBJ1-4; D gene unclear. Germline assignment: CDR1 LNHDA and CDR2 SQIVND (reference sequence). Trimming removed 1 base at V and 6 bases at J, with 6 bases between. The CDR3 is 13 residues long. The CDR3 bases are TGTGCCAGTAGTATAGGTCAGCATGAAAAACTGTTTTTT. This translates into CASSIGQHEKLFF.

This clone was seen a handful of times. The chain has TRBV27 and TRBJ2-7, with TRBD1 identical over 7 bases. V dropped 8 bases and J dropped 3; count of bases not matched to a gene: 4. The germline V gene has CDR1 MNHEY and CDR2 SMNVEV (reference sequence). The CDR3 extends over 12 amino acids. The CDR3 reads CASSSGGYEQYF. Here the CDR3 DNA reads TGTGCCAGCTCTTCAGGGGGCTACGAGCAGTACTTC.

This sequence joins TRBV28 and TRBJ2-2; 7 bases are a match to TRBD1. The CDR3 has 17 residues. CDR1 is MDHEN, CDR2 SYDVKM, per germline. The junction had 12 bases not matched to a gene; V was cut back by 3 bases and J by 5 bases. In DNA form, the CDR3 reads TGTGCCAGCAGTTTCTTTGGGTCAGGGGGAAAAACCGGGGAGCTGTTTTTT. Its translation is CASSFFGSGGKTGELFF. The whole variable domain, remainder taken from reference TRBV28 and TRBJ2-2, is DVKVTQSSRYLVKRTGEKVFLECVQDMDHENMFWYRQDPGLGLRLIYFSYDVKMKEKGDIPEGYSVSREKKERFSLILESASTNQTSMYLCASSFFGSGGKTGELFFGEGSRLTVL.

This CDR3 is CASTQTGFEAFF. The CDR3 DNA follows: TGTGCCAGCACCCAGACAGGGTTTGAAGCTTTCTTT. This chain joins TRBV2 and TRBJ1-1, with TRBD1 matching over 7 bases. CDR1 and CDR2 (germline): SNHLY, FYNNEI. CDR3 length equals 12 residues. Trimming took 7 bases from V and 7 from J; bases not matched to a gene: 6.

This clone was found once. The CDR3: CASSQTGGYYNEQFF. Here the CDR3 DNA reads TGCGCCAGCAGCCAGACAGGCGGCTACTACAATGAGCAGTTCTTC. The chain combines TRBV4-1 with TRBJ2-1, with D perhaps TRBD1 (6 bases). CDR3 length: 15 residues. CDR1 and CDR2 (germline): MGHRA, YSYEKL. Trimming removed 3 bases at V and 3 bases at J, with 12 bases between.